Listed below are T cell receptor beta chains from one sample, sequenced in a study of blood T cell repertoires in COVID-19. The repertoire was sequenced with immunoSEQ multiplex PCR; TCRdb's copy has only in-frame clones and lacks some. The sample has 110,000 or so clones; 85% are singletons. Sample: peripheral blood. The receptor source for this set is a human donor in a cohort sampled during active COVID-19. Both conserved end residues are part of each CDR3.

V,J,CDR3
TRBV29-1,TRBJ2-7,CSVGGPGEQYF
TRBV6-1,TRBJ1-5,CASSERRTGGNQPQHF
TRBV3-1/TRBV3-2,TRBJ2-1,CASSQDRGRYNEQFF
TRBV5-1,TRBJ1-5,CASSLGTGEKPQHF
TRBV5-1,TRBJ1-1,CASSSLQGSDTEAFF
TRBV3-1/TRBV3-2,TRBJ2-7,CASSQNRVSEQYF
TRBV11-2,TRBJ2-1,CASEIAGLYNEQFF
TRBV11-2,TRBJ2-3,CASSSGLAGGPSTDTQYF
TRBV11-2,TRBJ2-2,CASTNPRQVRNTGELFF
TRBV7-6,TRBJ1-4,CASSLRQVGNEKLFF
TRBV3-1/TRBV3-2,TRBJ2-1,CASSRLTAGGQNEQFF
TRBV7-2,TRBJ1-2,CASSSYAIKLNYGYTF
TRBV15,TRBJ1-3,CATSSRVAANTIYF
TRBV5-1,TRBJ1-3,CASSFGGTGGSGNTIYF
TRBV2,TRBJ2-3,CASSELGTDTQYF
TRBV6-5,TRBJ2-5,CASSYLGGGWETQYF
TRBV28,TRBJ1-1,CASSVPAGRGAFF
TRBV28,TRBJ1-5,CASLHEGAF
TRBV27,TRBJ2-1,CASSPNPPSGGHYPRSYNEQFF
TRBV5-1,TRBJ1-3,CASSSFGGRGQYGNTIYF
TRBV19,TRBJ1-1,CASSIRVTSHGATEAFF
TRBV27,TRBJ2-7,CASASAGQGSHEQYF
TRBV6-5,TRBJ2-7,CASSRGGGLRGEQYF
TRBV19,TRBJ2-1,CASSVSTGETEQFF
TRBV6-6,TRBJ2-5,CASRRTGLGETQYF